These 8 T cell receptor beta chains share one sample of origin, sequenced in a study of cytomegalovirus exposure and HLA in healthy donors. Vbeta (60) and Jbeta (13) primers were used in the PCR. Generated by immunoSEQ multiplex PCR, the TCRdb table keeps only in-frame clones and is missing some. The sample has 100,000 to 150,000 clones, approximately 77% seen once. The sequencing input was PBMCs. The receptors derive from a woman in her sixties or seventies in good health and CMV-seronegative.

V usage is TRBV4-1 and J usage is TRBJ2-2, with a possible D match to TRBD1 (6 bases). The CDR3 is 16 amino acids. Germline CDR1 and CDR2: MGHRA and YSYEKL. V was shortened by 0 bases and J by 8 bases, with 16 bases between the two germline ends. The CDR3 sequence is CASSQDGRGSTGELFF. The CDR3 DNA reads TGCGCCAGCAGCCAAGATGGCAGGGGAAGCACGGGGGAGCTGTTTTTT.

The sample holds one count of this clone. The germline gene is not matched at one end of the junction; a read error may be the cause. Other DNA sequences within the sample encode an identical CDR3. The V gene is TRBV23-1, the J gene TRBJ2-7; unclear D gene. TRBV23-1 is sorted into the ORF group, with uncertain function. There are 16 residues in the CDR3. CDR3 bases: TGCGCCAGCAGCCAATCAGGAAACAGAAACTCCTACGAGCAGTACTTC. Translated, it gives CASSQSGNRNSYEQYF.

The gene calls are TRBV9 and TRBJ1-5; D ambiguous. The germline V and J ends were trimmed by 0 bases and 5 bases, with 12 bases remaining between them. Germline CDR1 and CDR2: SGDLS and YYNGEE. The CDR3 length is 15 residues. CDR3: CASSVGQVADQPQHF. The CDR3, as DNA: TGTGCCAGCAGCGTAGGGCAGGTCGCAGATCAGCCCCAGCATTTT.

This clone has a handful of counts. The gene calls are TRBV27 and TRBJ2-3; 10 bases fit TRBD2. The V and J ends lost 6 bases and 1 base, in that order; junction bases with no gene match: 4. The CDR3 covers 15 residues. CDR1 is MNHEY and CDR2 is SMNVEV in the germline V gene (reference sequence). The CDR3: CASRRGTSGTDTQYF. Here the CDR3 DNA reads TGTGCCAGCAGACGGGGGACTAGCGGCACAGATACGCAGTATTTT.

The rearrangement joins TRBV7-9 to TRBJ2-2; no clear D gene. Germline CDR1 and CDR2: SEHNR and FQNEAQ (reference sequence). Trimming pared 5 bases from V and 4 bases from J, leaving 2 bases between. This CDR3 has 11 amino acids. The CDR3: CASSRTGELFF. The DNA of the CDR3 is TGTGCCAGCAGCCGCACCGGGGAGCTGTTTTTT.

The V call is TRBV6-5, the J call TRBJ2-1; 7 positions agree with TRBD1. Germline lookup yields CDR1 MNHEY and CDR2 SVGAGI. This CDR3 region has 14 residues. V lost 8 bases, J lost 7 bases, and 11 bases stayed unmatched. The CDR3 sequence: CASDPKGARNEQFF. The CDR3, as DNA: TGTGCCAGCGACCCTAAGGGGGCGCGAAATGAGCAGTTCTTC.

This clone was counted a single time. This chain joins TRBV28 and TRBJ2-1, with D maybe TRBD1 (6 bases). Germline assignment: CDR1 MDHEN and CDR2 SYDVKM. The CDR3 contains 14 residues. V was clipped by 7 bases and J by 0 bases, with 10 bases between them. CDR3 sequence: CASKGTYSYNEQFF. The CDR3 nucleotides are TGTGCCAGCAAAGGGACATACTCCTACAATGAGCAGTTCTTC. The complete variable domain, with remaining parts taken from reference TRBV28 and TRBJ2-1, reads DVKVTQSSRYLVKRTGEKVFLECVQDMDHENMFWYRQDPGLGLRLIYFSYDVKMKEKGDIPEGYSVSREKKERFSLILESASTNQTSMYLCASKGTYSYNEQFFGPGTRLTVL.

This clone appeared a single time. The chain carries TRBV5-4 and TRBJ2-1; TRBD2 is a possible D gene (6 bases). The CDR3 totals 14 residues. Germline loops: CDR1 SGHNT, CDR2 YYREEE (reference sequence). V dropped 4 bases and J dropped 7 bases, with 15 bases sitting between them. In DNA form, the CDR3 reads TGTGCCAGCAGCACGGCGGGGTCCCTAAATGAGCAGTTCTTC. This translates into CASSTAGSLNEQFF.